This T cell receptor (beta chain) was captured in a study of T cells in localized non-small cell lung cancer. As to this clone: Its antigen is unknown.

The protocol was immunoSEQ multiplex PCR, while the TCRdb copy is restricted to in-frame clones and leaves out a portion. The sample includes about 45,000 clones, 91% of them seen just once. General observations from the study: Appearance in adjacent lung was seen for a median roughly 56 of the top 100 tumor clones. There was an association of higher blood T cell density with longer overall survival. In uninvolved adjacent lung, T cell clonality reached its highest value, exceeding tumor. Without multi-region sequencing, intratumor heterogeneity could not be excluded.

Trimming removed 0 bases at V and 8 bases at J, with 8 bases between. The CDR3 is 13 amino acids. CDR1 and CDR2 (germline): MNHNY, SVGAGI (reference sequence). This chain joins TRBV6-6 and TRBJ2-1, with D possibly TRBD1 on 5 matching bases. Sequencing used PBMCs, obtained before any cancer treatment. This clonotype was obtained from a woman aged 40-69 years with stage II lung adenocarcinoma. For the CDR3, the DNA is TGTGCCAGCAGTTACTCAGGGGCCGATGAGCAGTTCTTC. As protein: CASSYSGADEQFF.